The clone carrying this T cell receptor beta chain was seen ten or more times. Its target is unknown. TCR beta CDR3 regions were amplified from RNA transcripts. The TCR CDR3 was amplified in a first-round RT-PCR using the HTBI primer set. TCRdb recomputed calls from the multiplex PCR reads with MiXCR, one row per CDR3 protein. The sample lists about 610,000 distinct CDR3 sequences, around 15% occurring once. This specimen belongs to a study of T cells in Graves' hyperthyroidism and ophthalmopathy. The cohort's ophthalmopathy patients, a group with duration under 3 months, had a Clinical Activity Score of at least 3 and a NOSPECS grade of at least 4. This CDR3 has 14 amino acids. Germline CDR1 is MNHEY and CDR2 is SVGEGT. V was pared by 6 bases and J by 3 bases, with 8 bases of the junction left unmatched. Study-level points and caveats: For ophthalmopathy, model prediction preceded onset by a median 6.5 months. Classification by a 13 V-J model distinguished ophthalmopathy from stable hyperthyroidism.

The sequence was obtained from a woman in her thirties or forties with Graves' ophthalmopathy. The chain has TRBV6-2 or TRBV6-3 and TRBJ2-7; 7 bases align to TRBD1. Sequenced input: blood. CDR3 amino acids: CASSVGQPYYEQYF. CDR3 nucleotide sequence: TGTGCCAGCAGCGTGGGACAGCCCTACTACGAGCAGTACTTC.